This T cell receptor beta chain appears in the sequencing data of a study of immune characterization of retroperitoneal liposarcoma. TCRdb called the PCR reads again in MiXCR, with one record for every CDR3 protein. The table has more than 15,000 distinct CDR3 sequences, 35% to 45% seen once. This CDR3 spans 17 amino acids. V lost 0 bases and J lost 4; bases outside the gene matches: 5. Germline values: CDR1 MNHEY, CDR2 SMNVEV (reference sequence). The origin of this receptor is a male donor with retroperitoneal liposarcoma. V gene TRBV27 combines with J gene TRBJ2-1; 11 nucleotides match TRBD2. What was sequenced was blood. The CDR3 DNA follows: TGTGCCAGCAGTTTATCGGTTAGCGGGAGGGGTTACAATGAGCAGTTCTTC. Its translation: CASSLSVSGRGYNEQFF.